This T cell receptor (beta chain) was recovered during a study of neurological immune-mediated disorders (dated by TCRdb to the late 2010s). Notes on the research overall: Peripheral blood TCR-beta repertoires from HTLV-I-associated myelopathy (HAM/TSP) patients, multiple sclerosis patients and healthy controls were compared by UMI-based sequencing. The 106 TCR-beta libraries covered PBMC samples along with longitudinal samples, technical triplicates, and paired sorted CD4+ and CD8+ T-cell subsets. Longitudinal HAM/TSP and healthy donors were sampled at 3 time-points each (roughly 3-45 month intervals). The cohort comprised roughly 65 subjects: 15 or so HAM/TSP patients, around 34 multiple sclerosis patients and 20 or so healthy controls.

At the junction V is shortened by 5 bases and J by 14 bases, with 16 bases in between. The germline V gene provides CDR1 SGHVS and CDR2 FNYEAQ. Inclusive of the bounding cysteine and phenylalanine, the CDR3 is 12 residues long. Only the CDR3 DNA stays, 36 bases, in frame from base 1. Per the publication, the time point label means: longitudinal time-point 1 (baseline). The healthy controls were volunteers from a blood bank in Maryland, USA. Libraries from unsorted PBMCs were made from 2 million PBMCs kept in RNAlater at -80 degrees C until RNA extraction. Peripheral blood was subjected to Ficoll-Hypaque density gradient centrifugation to isolate PBMCs, which were then cryopreserved in liquid nitrogen. This clonotype was detected many times. Its specific antigen is unknown. The sample holds no much larger clone one base away, and base qualities are not on file. The study at large found these results: No identical CDR3 amino acid sequences were found to be shared among expanded clones across subjects, suggesting that TCR-beta repertoires were private in all groups. The highest TCR clonal expansion was observed in HAM/TSP patients, whereas the lowest was observed in MS patients, even when compared with healthy controls.

To synthesize cDNA, template-switch 5'RACE was performed with a primer carrying a 10-nucleotide random unique molecular identifier so that each TCR transcript was tagged. Over 160 million TCR-beta sequences, covering 15-18 subjects, were produced in each sequencing run. The RNeasy kit was used for extraction of total RNA. The KAPA Real-time Library Amplification kit was used to amplify TCR-beta VDJ regions with primers targeting the TCR constant region and the 5'RACE anchor. Sample indexes and Illumina adaptors were added in a first PCR, after which library yield was increased in a second PCR. The roughly 650 bp TCR product was size-selected on a 2% E-gel SizeSelection system after Ampure bead purification. Before pooling, library quality was checked on a Bioanalyzer, concentration was measured with Qubit, and libraries were quantified with the Kapa Library Quantification kit. An Illumina HiSeq 2500 sequenced the libraries paired-end 2 x 150 bp. To increase sequence diversity, about 25-30% phiX was spiked into each library pool. Turning to the authors' computational methods: The quality-filtered reads were processed with the UMI-based MiGEC pipeline, whose error correction step removed more than 80% of the raw TCR sequences. IMGT germline references were used for aligning VDJ genes, and each clonotype was defined as a unique CDR3 amino acid sequence together with its V-J genes. Clonal expansion, Shannon diversity and CDR3 relatedness (CalcPairwiseDistances, ClusterSamples) were evaluated with VDJtools, and phylogenetic trees were built with CLCbio workbench. Clones with at least 8 unique UMIs were defined as expanded, with this threshold being based on coefficient-of-variation modelling across technical triplicates. Through fastp at Q25 and MiXCR, TCRdb rebuilt clones from the public reads, retaining in-frame beta chains. CDR3 protein duplicates are merged, each entry listing the most common genes and DNA. None of the V and J calls come from the authors' own analysis; TCRdb made them. For this sample there are 64,000 or so distinct CDR3 sequences; 10% to 13% appear just once. The ten largest clonotypes hold roughly 9% of the sample.

The V and J segments used are TRBV7-6 and TRBJ2-1; 5 matching bases give a weak D call of TRBD2. What was sequenced was PBMCs. The clonotype comes from a man under 40 in good health. The CDR3 reads CASSAGWGAEFF. The nucleotides are TGTGCCAGCAGCGCAGGTTGGGGAGCCGAGTTCTTC.